This paragraph reports one TCR beta chain. V shed 6 bases and J shed 4 bases, with 16 bases lying between them. Germline loops: CDR1 MDHEN, CDR2 SYDVKM. The CDR3 loop spans 14 amino acids. Profiling relied on immunoSEQ multiplex PCR, and the TCRdb table lists in-frame clones only, not all of them. Of about 66,000 clones listed, about 81% are singletons. On cycle 4 day 1 and cycle 7 day 1, as well as at baseline, blood was sampled. The data are from a study of OX40 agonist ivuxolimab in advanced cancers. V and J are TRBV28 and TRBJ2-7; TRBD1 might be the D (6 bases). The source is an adult with an advanced solid tumor such as melanoma, head and neck, liver or kidney cancer. Here the sequenced sample was CD4+ or CD8+ T cells sorted from blood, taken in a trial of the OX40 agonist ivuxolimab. Here the CDR3 reads CASSLLQGRYEQYF. The CDR3 region has the DNA TGTGCCAGCAGCCTACTACAGGGACGATACGAGCAGTACTTC.